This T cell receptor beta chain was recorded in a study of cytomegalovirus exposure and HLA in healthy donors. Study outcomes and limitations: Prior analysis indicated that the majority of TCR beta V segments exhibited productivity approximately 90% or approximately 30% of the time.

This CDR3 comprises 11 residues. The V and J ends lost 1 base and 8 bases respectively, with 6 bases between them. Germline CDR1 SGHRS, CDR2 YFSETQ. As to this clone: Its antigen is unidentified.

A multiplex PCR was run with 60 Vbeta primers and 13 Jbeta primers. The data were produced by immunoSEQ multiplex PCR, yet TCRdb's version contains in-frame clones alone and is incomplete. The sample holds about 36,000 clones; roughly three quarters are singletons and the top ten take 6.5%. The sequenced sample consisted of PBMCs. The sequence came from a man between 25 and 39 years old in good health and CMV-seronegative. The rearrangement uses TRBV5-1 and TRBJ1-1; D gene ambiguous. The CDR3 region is CASSLSREAFF. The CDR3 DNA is TGCGCCAGCAGCTTGTCCAGAGAAGCTTTCTTT.